This TCR beta chain was recorded in a study of blood T cell repertoires in COVID-19. Study in general: COVID-19 samples, acute and convalescent, were from the United States, Italy and Spain. Sample material is recorded as cDNA or gDNA derived from T cells, B-cell-depleted T cells, or PBMCs.

CDR1 is ENHRY and CDR2 is SYGVKD in the germline V gene. This CDR3 comprises 22 residues. The trim removed 9 bases at V and 0 bases at J, leaving 23 bases unmatched. TCRdb keeps only in-frame clones here, not all; method: immunoSEQ multiplex PCR. The table lists roughly 110,000 clones, roughly 90% of them singletons, with 4.5% to 5% in the top ten. Source material: peripheral blood. This sequence joins TRBV10-3 and TRBJ2-2; 12 positions match TRBD2. This TCR derives from a man aged 35 to 55 with active or convalescent COVID-19. DNA for the CDR3: TGTGCCATACGGGACGATTTCGGGACTAGCGGGCAAAACAGATCGAACACCGGGGAGCTGTTTTTT. It codes for CAIRDDFGTSGQNRSNTGELFF.